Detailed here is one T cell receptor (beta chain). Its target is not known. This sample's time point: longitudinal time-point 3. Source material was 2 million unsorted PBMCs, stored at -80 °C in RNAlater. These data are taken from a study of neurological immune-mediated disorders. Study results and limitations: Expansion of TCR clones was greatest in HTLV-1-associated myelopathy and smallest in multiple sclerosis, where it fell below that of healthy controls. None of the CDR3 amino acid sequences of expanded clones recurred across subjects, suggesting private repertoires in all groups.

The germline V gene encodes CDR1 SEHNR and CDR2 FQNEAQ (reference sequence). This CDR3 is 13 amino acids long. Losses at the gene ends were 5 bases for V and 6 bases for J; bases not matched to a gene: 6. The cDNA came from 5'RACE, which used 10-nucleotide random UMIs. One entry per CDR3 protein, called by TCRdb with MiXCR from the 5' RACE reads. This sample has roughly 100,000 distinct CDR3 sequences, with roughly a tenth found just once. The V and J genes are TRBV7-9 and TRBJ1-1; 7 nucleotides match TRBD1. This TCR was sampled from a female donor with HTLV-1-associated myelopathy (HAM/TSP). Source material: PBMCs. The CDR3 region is CASSPDRVSEAFF. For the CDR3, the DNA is TGTGCCAGCAGCCCCGACAGGGTCTCTGAAGCTTTCTTT.